This is a list of T cell receptor beta chains from one sample in a study of blood T cell repertoires in COVID-19. Sequencing was performed with immunoSEQ multiplex PCR; in TCRdb, only in-frame clones are kept and a portion is missing. The table records tens of thousands of clones, approximately 86% of them present only once. Material for sequencing was peripheral blood. The receptor source for this set is a man aged 45 to 65 with acute or convalescent COVID-19. Each CDR3 is given with its conserved first and last residue. Fields, in order: J gene, V gene, D gene, CDR3 length, clone size, CDR3 protein, CDR3 DNA. A D gene is named only where the DNA matches it firmly. Some rows have no size entry. The others give once, few or many, or a class for an expanded clone.

TRBJ2-6 | TRBV2 | . | 18 | once | CASSDSWQGGDGANVLTF | TGTGCCAGCAGTGATAGCTGGCAGGGTGGGGATGGGGCCAACGTCCTGACTTTC
TRBJ2-7 | TRBV2 | . | 12 | once | CASSEASYEQYF | TGTGCCAGCAGTGAAGCGAGCTACGAGCAGTACTTC
TRBJ1-2 | TRBV11-2 | . | 15 | . | CASSPHGTLNYGYTF | TGTGCCAGCAGCCCGCATGGGACTTTAAACTATGGCTACACCTTC
TRBJ1-4 | TRBV9 | . | 15 | . | CASSGEGLMSEKLFF | TGTGCCAGCAGCGGAGAGGGCCTCATGAGCGAAAAACTGTTTTTT
TRBJ2-2 | TRBV7-3 | . | 14 | . | CASSPRPDTGELFF | TGTGCCAGCAGCCCCCGTCCGGACACCGGGGAGCTGTTTTTT
TRBJ1-1 | TRBV19 | . | 14 | . | CASSRGGALTEAFF | TGTGCCAGTAGTAGGGGGGGAGCCCTCACTGAAGCTTTCTTT
TRBJ1-2 | TRBV2 | . | 13 | . | CASTNNRDFGYTF | TGTGCCAGCACTAACAACAGGGATTTTGGCTACACCTTC
TRBJ2-7 | TRBV10-1 | TRBD2 | 14 | . | CASSSSGRSQEQYF | TGCGCCAGCAGTTCAAGCGGGAGGTCTCAAGAGCAGTACTTC
TRBJ1-5 | TRBV5-1 | . | 14 | . | CASSLAGGNQPQHF | TGCGCCAGCAGCTTGGCAGGGGGCAATCAGCCCCAGCATTTT
TRBJ2-7 | TRBV7-8 | . | 12 | . | CASSLGVYEQYF | TGTGCCAGCAGCTTAGGAGTGTACGAGCAGTACTTC
TRBJ2-7 | TRBV12-2 | . | 15 | . | CASRLEEWREEEQYF | TGTGCAAGTCGCTTAGAGGAGTGGCGGGAGGAAGAGCAGTACTTC
TRBJ2-7 | TRBV3-1/TRBV3-2 | TRBD2 | 17 | . | CASSQEFSGRNTYEQYF | TGTGCCAGCAGCCAAGAGTTTAGCGGGAGGAACACCTACGAGCAGTACTTC
TRBJ2-3 | TRBV7-9 | . | 15 | . | CASSILLAFADTQYF | TGTGCCAGCAGTATCCTCTTAGCCTTTGCAGATACGCAGTATTTT
TRBJ1-2 | TRBV2 | . | 11 | few | CASNRDISTTF | TGTGCCAGCAACCGGGACATCTCTACCACCTTC
TRBJ1-2 | TRBV19 | . | 13 | few | CASSIRGAGGYTF | TGTGCCAGTAGTATACGGGGGGCCGGTGGCTACACCTTC
TRBJ1-4 | TRBV30 | TRBD1 | 15 | . | CAWSGTGKGGEKLFF | TGTGCCTGGAGCGGGACAGGGAAAGGAGGTGAAAAACTGTTTTTT
TRBJ2-5 | TRBV11-2 | . | 17 | . | CASSLERGRGTRETQYF | TGTGCCAGCAGCTTAGAGCGGGGAAGGGGTACCAGAGAGACCCAGTACTTC
TRBJ1-1 | TRBV6-5 | . | 13 | . | CASSVTGYTEAFF | TGTGCCAGCAGCGTAACAGGGTACACTGAAGCTTTCTTT
TRBJ1-5 | TRBV11-2 | TRBD1 | 15 | . | CASSTGQAQGQPQHF | TGTGCCAGCAGCACCGGACAGGCGCAGGGTCAGCCCCAGCATTTT
TRBJ2-1 | TRBV21-1 | . | 18 | once | CASSKAKAGPTPFNEQFF | TGTGCCAGCAGCAAAGCTAAGGCGGGCCCGACCCCCTTTAATGAGCAGTTCTTC
TRBJ2-3 | TRBV29-1 | TRBD1 | 15 | . | CSVRQGASRTDTQYF | TGCAGCGTTAGGCAGGGGGCCTCTCGCACAGATACGCAGTATTTT
TRBJ2-1 | TRBV4-2 | TRBD2 | 17 | . | CASSQDSSSGRYNEQFF | TGTGCCAGCAGCCAAGATAGTAGCAGCGGGAGATACAATGAGCAGTTCTTC
TRBJ2-5 | TRBV7-9 | TRBD2 | 15 | . | CASSPLTSGRQTQYF | TGTGCCAGCAGCCCGCTGACTAGCGGGAGGCAGACCCAGTACTTC
TRBJ1-2 | TRBV6-5 | TRBD1 | 12 | . | CASSQGANGYTF | TGTGCCAGCAGTCAGGGGGCCAACGGCTACACCTTC
TRBJ2-5 | TRBV9 | TRBD2 | 15 | . | CASSVSLLAGETQYF | TGTGCCAGCAGCGTCTCCCTACTAGCGGGGGAGACCCAGTACTTC
TRBJ1-1 | TRBV2 | . | 13 | . | CASSWGVRTEAFF | TGTGCCAGCAGTTGGGGGGTCAGGACTGAAGCTTTCTTT
TRBJ2-1 | TRBV19 | TRBD2 | 15 | . | CASSIAGLGSNEQFF | TGTGCCAGTAGTATTGCGGGACTAGGTAGCAATGAGCAGTTCTTC
TRBJ2-7 | TRBV6-5 | . | 15 | . | CASSYLGGRDYEQYF | TGTGCCAGCAGTTACTTGGGGGGACGGGACTACGAGCAGTACTTC
TRBJ1-2 | TRBV10-3 | TRBD1 | 15 | . | CAISDRTGSNYGYTF | TGTGCCATCAGTGACAGGACAGGGAGTAACTATGGCTACACCTTC
TRBJ1-2 | TRBV6-1 | . | 14 | . | CASSELRTAYGYTF | TGTGCCAGCAGTGAACTAAGAACAGCCTATGGCTACACCTTC
TRBJ2-7 | TRBV3-1/TRBV3-2 | . | 14 | . | CASSPYGGPHEQYF | TGTGCCAGCAGCCCCTATGGGGGCCCACACGAGCAGTACTTC
TRBJ1-5 | TRBV3-1/TRBV3-2 | . | 15 | . | CASSQGGGSNQPQHF | TGTGCCAGCAGCCAAGGAGGGGGAAGCAATCAGCCCCAGCATTTT
TRBJ1-3 | TRBV7-9 | TRBD1 | 15 | . | CASSFDRVSGNTIYF | TGTGCCAGCAGCTTCGACAGGGTCTCTGGAAACACCATATATTTT
TRBJ1-4 | TRBV7-6 | TRBD1 | 18 | few | CASSPKRGQAWWAFVVFF | TGTGCCAGCAGCCCCAAACGGGGACAGGCGTGGTGGGCGTTTGTTGTGTTTTTT
TRBJ2-5 | TRBV19 | TRBD1 | 14 | . | CARTPGTDQETQYF | TGTGCCAGAACCCCCGGGACAGACCAAGAGACCCAGTACTTC
TRBJ2-3 | TRBV5-1 | . | 16 | . | CASSLDPGRVTDTQYF | TGCGCCAGCAGCTTGGACCCAGGGCGAGTTACAGATACGCAGTATTTT
TRBJ2-7 | TRBV7-9 | . | 14 | . | CASSLGAGSYEQYF | TGTGCCAGCAGCTTGGGGGCAGGTTCCTACGAGCAGTACTTC
TRBJ1-2 | TRBV28 | . | 14 | . | CASSYPNGGQGYTF | TGTGCCAGCAGTTACCCAAACGGGGGGCAAGGCTACACCTTC
TRBJ2-2 | TRBV7-3 | TRBD2 | 15 | . | CASSSAGDRPGELFF | TGTGCCAGCAGCTCAGCGGGAGATCGTCCCGGGGAGCTGTTTTTT
TRBJ2-2 | TRBV11-3 | TRBD1 | 15 | . | CASSFGQGVTGELFF | TGTGCCAGCAGCTTCGGTCAGGGGGTCACCGGGGAGCTGTTTTTT
TRBJ1-2 | TRBV5-1 | . | 14 | . | CARSGGGANYGYTF | TGCGCCCGCAGCGGGGGGGGCGCTAACTATGGCTACACCTTC
TRBJ2-7 | TRBV24-1 | TRBD2 | 15 | . | CATSDASGSSYEQYF | TGTGCCACCAGTGACGCTAGCGGGAGCTCCTACGAGCAGTACTTC
TRBJ1-5 | TRBV7-2 | TRBD1 | 17 | . | CASSLVRTGVGNQPQHF | TGTGCCAGCAGCTTAGTACGGACAGGGGTTGGCAATCAGCCCCAGCATTTT
TRBJ1-5 | TRBV19 | TRBD1 | 14 | once | CASSMGQGNQPQHF | TGTGCCAGTAGTATGGGACAGGGAAATCAGCCCCAGCATTTT
TRBJ2-2 | TRBV5-1 | . | 15 | . | CASSALGPGTGELFF | TGCGCCAGCAGCGCCCTTGGGCCTGGCACCGGGGAGCTGTTTTTT
TRBJ1-3 | TRBV30 | . | 12 | . | CAWSYSGNTIYF | TGTGCCTGGAGTTACTCTGGAAACACCATATATTTT
TRBJ2-5 | TRBV3-1/TRBV3-2 | . | 14 | . | CASSQGLVGETQYF | TGTGCCAGCAGCCAAGGACTAGTCGGAGAGACCCAGTACTTC
TRBJ2-1 | TRBV18 | . | 13 | . | CASSPGWRDEQFF | TGTGCCAGCTCACCAGGCTGGAGGGATGAGCAGTTCTTC
TRBJ2-1 | TRBV9 | . | 15 | . | CASSGVAGNYNEQFF | TGTGCCAGCAGCGGAGTAGCCGGGAACTACAATGAGCAGTTCTTC